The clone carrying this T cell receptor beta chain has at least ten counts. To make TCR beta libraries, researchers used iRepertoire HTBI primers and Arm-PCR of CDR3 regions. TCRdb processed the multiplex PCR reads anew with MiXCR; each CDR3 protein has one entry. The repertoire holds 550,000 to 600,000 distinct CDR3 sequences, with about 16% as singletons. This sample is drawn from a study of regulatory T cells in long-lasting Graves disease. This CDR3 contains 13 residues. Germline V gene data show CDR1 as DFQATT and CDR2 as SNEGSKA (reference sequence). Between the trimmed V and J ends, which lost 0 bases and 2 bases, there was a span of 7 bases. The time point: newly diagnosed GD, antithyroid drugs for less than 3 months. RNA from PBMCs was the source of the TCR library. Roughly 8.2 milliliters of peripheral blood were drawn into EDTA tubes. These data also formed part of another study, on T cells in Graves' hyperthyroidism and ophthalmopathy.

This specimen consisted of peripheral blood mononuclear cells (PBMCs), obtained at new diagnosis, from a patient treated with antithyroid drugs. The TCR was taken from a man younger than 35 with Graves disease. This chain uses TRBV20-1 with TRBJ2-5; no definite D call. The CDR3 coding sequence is TGCAGTGCTAGAGATTCCAATCAAGAGACCCAGTACTTC. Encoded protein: CSARDSNQETQYF.